Listed here are 21 T cell receptor beta chains from one sample, sequenced in a study of neoadjuvant anti-PD-1 for oral cavity cancer. Time point in this sample: after neoadjuvant nivolumab, at surgical resection. The assay was immunoSEQ multiplex PCR, and TCRdb's table has in-frame clones only and misses some. The sample shows about 10,000 clones, about 61% of them seen only once. The sample was PBMCs, taken after nivolumab (anti-PD-1) treatment. Source of these receptors: a person aged 35-79 years with oral cavity squamous cell carcinoma.

The chain carries TRBV2 and TRBJ1-5, with a tentative D call TRBD1 (6 bases). CDR1 SNHLY and CDR2 FYNNEI come from the germline V gene. V was trimmed by 5 bases and J by 5 bases, leaving 19 bases between them. CDR3 length: 16 amino acids. The CDR3 loop reads CASSLRGGQGDQPQHF. In DNA form, the CDR3 reads TGTGCCAGCAGTCTTCGTGGGGGGCAGGGAGATCAGCCCCAGCATTTT.

The table lists this clone with a count of one. The chain couples TRBV7-9 to TRBJ2-1, with TRBD2 identical over 11 bases. With V trimmed by 8 bases and J by 6 bases, 6 bases remained unmatched. Looked up from germline, CDR1 is SEHNR and CDR2 is FQNEAQ (reference sequence). The CDR3 has 14 amino acids. The CDR3 reads CASSNSGGANEQFF. Written as DNA, the CDR3 is TGTGCCAGCTCTAATAGCGGGGGGGCCAATGAGCAGTTCTTC.

Written as DNA, the CDR3 is TGTGCTAGTGGTTTGAGTTCCTACAATGAGCAGTTCTTC. Translated: CASGLSSYNEQFF. The gene calls are TRBV12-5 and TRBJ2-1; D is unresolved. V was clipped by 2 bases and J by 1 base, with 3 bases between them. The CDR3 length is 13 residues. Germline V lookup: CDR1 LGHNT, CDR2 FRNRAP.

The chain combines TRBV10-3 with TRBJ2-5; D is tentatively TRBD1 or TRBD2 (5 bases each). CDR1 and CDR2 from the germline V gene are ENHRY and SYGVKD. This CDR3 spans 14 amino acids. The V end lost 2 bases, the J end lost 2 bases, and 9 bases lay between the germline ends. CDR3 region: CAISEPGTQETQYF. In DNA form, the CDR3 reads TGTGCCATCAGTGAGCCGGGGACGCAAGAGACCCAGTACTTC.

The rearrangement joins TRBV28 to TRBJ2-7, with TRBD2 matching over 7 bases. V lost 7 bases to trimming and J lost 0 bases; unmatched junction nucleotides: 9. In germline, CDR1 is MDHEN, CDR2 SYDVKM. The length of the CDR3 is 15 residues. In DNA, the CDR3 is TGTGCCAGCACTTCGGGGGGACTCTCCTCCTACGAGCAGTACTTC. Its protein is CASTSGGLSSYEQYF.

V gene TRBV28 combines with J gene TRBJ1-3; 7 bases agree with TRBD1. In germline, CDR1 is MDHEN, CDR2 SYDVKM. Unmatched junction bases numbered 4, after V lost 9 bases and J lost 5 bases. The CDR3 runs to 12 residues. The CDR3 sequence: CASGTERNTIYF. As DNA, the CDR3 is TGTGCCAGTGGGACAGAAAGAAACACCATATATTTT.

This clone came up once. V usage is TRBV5-6 and J usage is TRBJ2-7; D remains unclear. CDR3 length: 14 residues. Germline V CDR1 and CDR2: SGHDT, YYEEEE. V gave up 4 bases and J gave up 3 bases, with 14 bases separating them. The CDR3 DNA reads as TGTGCCAGCAGCAAGGTACGCCTAAACTACGAGCAGTACTTC. It is translated as CASSKVRLNYEQYF.

The J gene is TRBJ1-5, the V gene TRBV4-1; D gene unclear. V shed 0 bases and J shed 9 bases, with 12 bases lying between them. The CDR3 extends over 14 amino acids. Germline values: CDR1 MGHRA, CDR2 YSYEKL. The CDR3 reads CASSQEPAEPPQHF. CDR3 DNA: TGCGCCAGCAGCCAAGAGCCAGCCGAGCCGCCCCAGCATTTT.

The chain combines TRBV4-2 with TRBJ2-5; D call uncertain. The germline V gene encodes CDR1 LGHNA and CDR2 YNFKEQ. V was pared by 5 bases and J by 10 bases, with 17 bases between. CDR3 size: 13 residues. The CDR3 reads CASSFRPSVDQYF. The CDR3 DNA is TGTGCCAGCAGCTTCCGACCGTCAGTGGACCAGTACTTC.

The chain combines TRBV28 with TRBJ1-6, with D perhaps matching TRBD1 (6 bases). Trimming took 5 bases from V and 6 from J, leaving 14 bases between them. Germline V gene sequence: CDR1 MDHEN, CDR2 SYDVKM. This CDR3 comprises 15 residues. The CDR3 protein is CASSLVRGGNSPLHF. CDR3 nucleotides: TGTGCCAGCAGTCTCGTCAGGGGAGGTAATTCACCCCTCCACTTT.

The rearrangement joins TRBV6-5 to TRBJ2-5; 9 bases are shared with TRBD2. The length of the CDR3 is 14 residues. Per germline, CDR1 MNHEY and CDR2 SVGAGI. Trimming cost V 7 bases and J 3 bases; bases outside gene matches: 6. The CDR3 DNA is TGTGCCAGCACGGGGGCTAGCGGGAAAGAGACCCAGTACTTC. Its translation: CASTGASGKETQYF.

The rearrangement links TRBV14 to TRBJ2-7; the match to TRBD2 covers 7 bases. This CDR3 region has 19 residues. Germline assignment: CDR1 SGHDN and CDR2 FVKESK. Trimming cost V 1 base and J 0 bases; bases outside gene matches: 15. The DNA of the CDR3 is TGTGCCAGCAGCCAAGGGGGACTATCAGCGGGCTCAAGCTCCTACGAGCAGTACTTC. Its translation is CASSQGGLSAGSSSYEQYF.

V is TRBV15 and J is TRBJ1-3; D ambiguous. The V end was cut by 0 bases, the J end by 4 bases, with 16 bases between. The CDR3 sequence is 17 residues long. CDR1 and CDR2 from the germline V gene are LNHNV and YYDKDF (reference sequence). The CDR3 loop is CATSRESATQKGNTIYF. CDR3 DNA sequence: TGTGCCACCAGCAGAGAGTCAGCCACGCAGAAAGGAAACACCATATATTTT.

The chain carries TRBV11-2 and TRBJ2-5; D unclear. Trimming removed 0 bases at V and 5 bases at J, with 7 bases between. Per the germline V gene, CDR1 is SGHAT and CDR2 is FQNNGV. The CDR3 is 13 residues long. The CDR3 sequence is CASSLEGIETQYF. DNA for the CDR3: TGTGCCAGCAGCTTAGAGGGGATTGAGACCCAGTACTTC.

The chain employs TRBV5-5 and TRBJ1-1; D uncertain. This CDR3 comprises 14 residues. The V end lost 3 bases, the J end lost 0 bases, and 9 bases lay between the germline ends. The germline V gene encodes CDR1 SGHKS and CDR2 YYEKEE (reference sequence). In DNA, the CDR3 is TGTGCCAGCAGCTCCCAGGTTATGAACACTGAAGCTTTCTTT. It specifies CASSSQVMNTEAFF.

This clone was seen a handful of times. The chain couples TRBV6-1 to TRBJ2-3, with D possibly matching TRBD2 (7 bases). Germline assignment: CDR1 MNHNS and CDR2 SASEGT. V lost 4 bases, J lost 0 bases, and 17 bases lay in between. CDR3 length: 17 residues. The CDR3 loop is CASSVRHGGASTDTQYF. The CDR3, as DNA: TGTGCCAGCAGTGTCCGGCATGGGGGGGCTAGCACAGATACGCAGTATTTT.

The genes are TRBV27 and TRBJ1-4; D not certain. V shed 6 bases and J shed 8 bases, with 16 bases lying between them. This CDR3 spans 14 amino acids. Germline V lookup: CDR1 MNHEY, CDR2 SMNVEV (reference sequence). In DNA form, the CDR3 reads TGTGCCAGCAGGCCGCACTACGAGCGGGAAAAACTGTTTTTT. Its translation: CASRPHYEREKLFF.

V gene TRBV6-5 combines with J gene TRBJ1-4; no clear D gene. CDR3 size: 14 residues. V was shortened by 5 bases and J by 4 bases, with 11 bases between the two germline ends. Germline V CDR1 and CDR2: MNHEY, SVGAGI. In DNA form, the CDR3 reads TGTGCCAGCAGTCCCCATCGAGATAATGAAAAACTGTTTTTT. Amino acid sequence: CASSPHRDNEKLFF.

The chain joins TRBV10-3 to TRBJ2-1; tentative D call: TRBD2 (6 bases). The V end was cut by 5 bases, the J end by 9 bases, with 8 bases between. In germline, CDR1 is ENHRY, CDR2 SYGVKD. The CDR3 is made up of 11 amino acids. CDR3 region: CAISLGGEQFF. In DNA form, the CDR3 reads TGTGCCATCAGTCTGGGGGGTGAGCAGTTCTTC.

This clone was observed a single time. The CDR3 nucleotides are TGTGCCAGCAGCTTATCGGCGGGAACCTACAATGAGCAGTTCTTC. This sequence encodes CASSLSAGTYNEQFF. The chain carries TRBV7-2 and TRBJ2-1, with D possibly TRBD2 on 6 matching bases. Germline lookup yields CDR1 SGHTA and CDR2 FQGNSA. This CDR3 has 15 residues. Trimming removed 2 bases from V and 2 bases from J, with 10 bases in between.

To note about this clone: Relative to the germline gene, one junction end is altered; a read error may explain this. V is TRBV2 and J is TRBJ2-7; D is unclear. The CDR3 consists of 13 residues. Germline CDR1 reads SNHLY; CDR2 reads FYNNEI. CDR3 nucleotide sequence: TGTGCCAGCACCCAGTCGCTCTCCTACGAGCGGTACTTC. This translates into CASTQSLSYERYF.